This T cell receptor (beta chain) came from a study of T cells after somatic rescue of genetic block. The assay was immunoSEQ multiplex PCR, and TCRdb's table has in-frame clones only and misses some. Among tens of thousands of clones listed, roughly 90% were seen once. The CDR3 extends over 14 amino acids. The germline gives CDR1 SQVTM, CDR2 ANQGSEA. The V and J ends lost 4 bases and 4 bases, in that order; junction bases with no gene match: 5. The chain employs TRBV29-1 and TRBJ2-5, with 11 bases lining up with TRBD2. The TCR sequence derives from a young man. The sequencing sample was made of peripheral blood mononuclear cells (PBMCs). This CDR3 is CSVATSGMGETQYF. For the CDR3, the DNA is TGCAGCGTTGCGACTAGCGGGATGGGAGAGACCCAGTACTTC. The complete variable domain, with remaining parts taken from reference TRBV29-1 and TRBJ2-5, reads SAVISQKPSRDICQRGTSLTIQCQVDSQVTMMFWYRQQPGQSLTLIATANQGSEATYESGFVIDKFPISRPNLTFSTLTVSNMSPEDSSIYLCSVATSGMGETQYFGPGTRLLVL.